Sequencing of this TCR beta chain was carried out in a study of cytomegalovirus exposure and HLA in healthy donors. Germline CDR1 reads SGHRS; CDR2 reads YFSETQ. With 0 bases clipped from V and 4 bases from J, the junction kept 9 bases outside the gene matches. This CDR3 is 16 amino acids long. This table comes from immunoSEQ multiplex PCR, and its TCRdb copy is limited to in-frame clones, with some not included. The sample lists 300,000 to 400,000 clones, 75% to 90% seen once, with approximately 0.86% in the top ten. This clone was recorded a few times. The TCR originated in a woman aged 18 to 35 in good health and CMV-seronegative. This chain connects TRBV5-1 to TRBJ2-7; 8 bases line up with TRBD2. Sequencing was carried out using PBMCs. For the CDR3, the DNA is TGCGCCAGCAGCTTGGTGGCGGGGGGAGCTTCGTACGAGCAGTACTTC. Its protein is CASSLVAGGASYEQYF.